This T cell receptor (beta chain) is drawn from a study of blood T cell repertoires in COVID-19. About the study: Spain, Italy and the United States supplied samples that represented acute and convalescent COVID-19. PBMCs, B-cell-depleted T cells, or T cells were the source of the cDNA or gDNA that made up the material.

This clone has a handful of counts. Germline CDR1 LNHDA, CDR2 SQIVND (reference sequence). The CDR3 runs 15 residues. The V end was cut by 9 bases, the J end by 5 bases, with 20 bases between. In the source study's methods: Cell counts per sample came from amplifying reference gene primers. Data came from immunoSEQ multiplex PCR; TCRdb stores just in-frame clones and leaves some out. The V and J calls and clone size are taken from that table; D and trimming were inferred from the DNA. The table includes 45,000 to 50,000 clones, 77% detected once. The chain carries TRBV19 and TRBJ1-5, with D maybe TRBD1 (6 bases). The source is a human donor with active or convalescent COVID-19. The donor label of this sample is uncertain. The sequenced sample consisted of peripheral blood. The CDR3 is CARARSTGHHQPQHF. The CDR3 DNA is TGTGCCAGGGCTAGATCAACAGGGCACCATCAGCCCCAGCATTTT.